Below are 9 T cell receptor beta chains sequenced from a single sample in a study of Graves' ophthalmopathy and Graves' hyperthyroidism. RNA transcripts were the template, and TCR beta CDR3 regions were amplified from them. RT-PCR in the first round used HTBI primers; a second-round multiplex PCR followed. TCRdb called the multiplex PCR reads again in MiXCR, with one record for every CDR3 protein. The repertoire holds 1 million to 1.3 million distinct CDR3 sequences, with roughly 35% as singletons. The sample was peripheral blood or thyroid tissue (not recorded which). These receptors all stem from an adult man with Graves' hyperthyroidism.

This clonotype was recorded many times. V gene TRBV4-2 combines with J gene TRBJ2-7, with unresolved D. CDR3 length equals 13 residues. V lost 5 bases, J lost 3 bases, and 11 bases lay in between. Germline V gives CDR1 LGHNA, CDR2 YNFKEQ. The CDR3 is CASSDPNRYEQYF. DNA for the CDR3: TGTGCCAGCAGCGACCCCAACCGCTACGAGCAGTACTTC.

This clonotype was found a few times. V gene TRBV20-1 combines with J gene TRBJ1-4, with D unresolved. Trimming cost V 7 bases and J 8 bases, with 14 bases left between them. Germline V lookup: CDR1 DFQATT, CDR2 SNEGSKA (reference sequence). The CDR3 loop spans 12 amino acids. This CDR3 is CSDSVGSEKLFF. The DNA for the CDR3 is TGCAGTGACTCGGTGGGAAGCGAAAAACTGTTTTTT.

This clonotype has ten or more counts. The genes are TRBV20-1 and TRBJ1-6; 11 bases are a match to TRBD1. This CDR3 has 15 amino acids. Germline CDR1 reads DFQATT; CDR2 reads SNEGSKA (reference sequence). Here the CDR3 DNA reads TGCAGCGCAGCCGGACAGGGGGCGGCTAATTCACCCCTCCACTTT. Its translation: CSAAGQGAANSPLHF.

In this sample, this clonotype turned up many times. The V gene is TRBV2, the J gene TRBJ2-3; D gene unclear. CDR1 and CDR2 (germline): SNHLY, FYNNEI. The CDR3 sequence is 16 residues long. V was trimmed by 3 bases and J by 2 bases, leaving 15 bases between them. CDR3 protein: CASSDYGSAFTDTQYF. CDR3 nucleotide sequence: TGTGCCAGCAGTGATTATGGTTCTGCCTTCACAGATACGCAGTATTTT.

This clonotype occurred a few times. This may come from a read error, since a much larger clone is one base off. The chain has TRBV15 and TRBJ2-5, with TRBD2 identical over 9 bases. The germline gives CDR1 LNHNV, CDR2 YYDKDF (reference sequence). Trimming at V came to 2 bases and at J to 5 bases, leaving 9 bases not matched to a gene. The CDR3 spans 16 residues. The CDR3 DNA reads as TGTGCCACCAGCAGAACGAGCGCTGGGACTAGCGAGACCCAGTACTTC. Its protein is CATSRTSAGTSETQYF.

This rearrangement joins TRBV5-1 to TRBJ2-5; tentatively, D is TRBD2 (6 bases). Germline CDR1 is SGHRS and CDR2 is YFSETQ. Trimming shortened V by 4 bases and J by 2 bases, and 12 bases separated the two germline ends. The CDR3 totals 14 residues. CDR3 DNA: TGCGCCAGCAGCAACCCTAGCGAACAAGAGACCCAGTACTTC. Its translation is CASSNPSEQETQYF.

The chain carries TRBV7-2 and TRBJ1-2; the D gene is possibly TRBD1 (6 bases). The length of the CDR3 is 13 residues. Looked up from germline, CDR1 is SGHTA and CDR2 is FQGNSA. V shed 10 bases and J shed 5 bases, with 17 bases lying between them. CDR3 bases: TGTGCCACCCCGACCAGGACAGTTTATGGCTACACCTTC. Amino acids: CATPTRTVYGYTF. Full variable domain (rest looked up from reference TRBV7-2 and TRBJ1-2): GAGVSQSPSNKVTEKGKDVELRCDPISGHTALYWYRQSLGQGLEFLIYFQGNSAPDKSGLPSDRFSAERTGGSVSTLTIQRTQQEDSAVYLCATPTRTVYGYTFGSGTRLTVV.

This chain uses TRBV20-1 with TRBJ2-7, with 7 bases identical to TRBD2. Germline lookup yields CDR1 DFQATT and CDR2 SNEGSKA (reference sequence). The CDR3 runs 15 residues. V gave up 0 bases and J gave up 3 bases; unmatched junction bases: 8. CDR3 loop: CSARDHRLAVYEQYF. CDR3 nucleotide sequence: TGCAGTGCTAGAGATCACCGACTAGCTGTCTACGAGCAGTACTTC.

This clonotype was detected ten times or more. CDR3 sequence reads: CSAEGPNQETQYF. CDR3 nucleotides: TGCAGTGCAGAGGGACCAAACCAAGAGACCCAGTACTTC. The chain has TRBV20-1 and TRBJ2-5; D is perhaps TRBD1 or TRBD2 (5 bases each). V was clipped by 6 bases and J by 0 bases, with 11 bases between them. Per germline, CDR1 DFQATT and CDR2 SNEGSKA (reference sequence). The CDR3 runs to 13 residues.